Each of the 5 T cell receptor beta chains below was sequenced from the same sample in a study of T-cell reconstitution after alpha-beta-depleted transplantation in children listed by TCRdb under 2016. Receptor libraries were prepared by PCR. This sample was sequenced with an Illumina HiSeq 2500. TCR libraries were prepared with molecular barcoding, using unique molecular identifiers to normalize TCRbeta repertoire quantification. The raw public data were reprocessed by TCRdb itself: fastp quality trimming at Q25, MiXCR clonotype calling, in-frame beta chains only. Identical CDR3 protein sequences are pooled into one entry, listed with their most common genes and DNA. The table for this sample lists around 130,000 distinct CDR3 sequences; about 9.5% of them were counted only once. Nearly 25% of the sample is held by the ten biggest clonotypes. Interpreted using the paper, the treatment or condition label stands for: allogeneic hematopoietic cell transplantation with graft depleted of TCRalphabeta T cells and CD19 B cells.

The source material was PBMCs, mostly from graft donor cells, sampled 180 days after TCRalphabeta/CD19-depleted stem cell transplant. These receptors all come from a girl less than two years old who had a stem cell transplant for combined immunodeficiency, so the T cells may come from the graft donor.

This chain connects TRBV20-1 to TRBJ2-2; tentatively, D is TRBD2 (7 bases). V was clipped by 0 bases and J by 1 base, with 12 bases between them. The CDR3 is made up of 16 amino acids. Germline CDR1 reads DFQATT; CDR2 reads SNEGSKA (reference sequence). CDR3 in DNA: TGCAGTGCTAGAGAGGGGGGGGCGCGGAACACCGGGGAGCTGTTTTTT. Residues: CSAREGGARNTGELFF.

CDR3 loop: CASSLFRAGVIGGELFF. The CDR3 DNA sequence: TGTGCCAGCAGCTTATTCAGAGCGGGAGTAATTGGCGGGGAGCTGTTTTTT. The chain carries TRBV7-2 and TRBJ2-2, with 8 bases that match TRBD2. The CDR3 consists of 17 residues. Germline CDR1 is SGHTA and CDR2 is FQGNSA. The V and J ends lost 2 bases and 7 bases, in that order; junction bases with no gene match: 12.

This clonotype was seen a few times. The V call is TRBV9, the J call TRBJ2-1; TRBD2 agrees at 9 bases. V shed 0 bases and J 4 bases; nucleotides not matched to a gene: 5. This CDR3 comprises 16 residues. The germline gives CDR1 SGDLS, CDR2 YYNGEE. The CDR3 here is CASSVDPSGVYNEQFF. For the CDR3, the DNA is TGTGCCAGCAGCGTAGACCCTAGCGGGGTATACAATGAGCAGTTCTTC.

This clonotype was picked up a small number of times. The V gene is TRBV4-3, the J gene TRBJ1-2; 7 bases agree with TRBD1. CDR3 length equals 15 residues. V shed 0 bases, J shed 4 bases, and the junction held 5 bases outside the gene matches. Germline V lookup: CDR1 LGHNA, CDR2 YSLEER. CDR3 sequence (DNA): TGCGCCAGCAGCCAAGAAAGGGGGCAGAGCTATGGCTACACCTTC. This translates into CASSQERGQSYGYTF.

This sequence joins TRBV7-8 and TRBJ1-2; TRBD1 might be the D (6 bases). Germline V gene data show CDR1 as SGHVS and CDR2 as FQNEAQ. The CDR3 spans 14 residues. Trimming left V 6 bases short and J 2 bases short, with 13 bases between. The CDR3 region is CASSPSGQNYGYTF. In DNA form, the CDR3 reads TGTGCCAGCAGTCCGTCGGGACAAAACTATGGCTACACCTTC. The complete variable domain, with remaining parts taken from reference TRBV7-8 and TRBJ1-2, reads GAGVSQSPRYKVAKRGQDVALRCDPISGHVSLFWYQQALGQGPEFLTYFQNEAQLDKSGLPSDRFFAERPEGSVSTLKIQRTQQEDSAVYLCASSPSGQNYGYTFGSGTRLTVV.